These 9 T cell receptor beta chains originate from one sample sequenced in a study of beta chain features in type 1 diabetes. Their antigens are not known. Notes on the study in general: Patients with Type 1 diabetes showed moderately but significantly shorter TCRB CDR3s in all four CD4+ subsets.

Expressed TCRB transcripts were sequenced after all isolated RNA was converted to cDNA. The data were produced by immunoSEQ multiplex PCR, yet TCRdb's version contains in-frame clones alone and is incomplete. The sample comprises approximately 15,000 clones, approximately 79% of which are singletons, and roughly 0.33% rests with the top ten. Source material: stem cell memory CD4+ T cells from blood. The receptors here all came from a young woman with type 1 diabetes.

The chain employs TRBV29-1 and TRBJ2-3; D perhaps matches TRBD2 (5 bases). Germline CDR1 reads SQVTM; CDR2 reads ANQGSEA. The ends were cut back, 4 bases at V and 2 bases at J, with 10 bases in the middle. CDR3 length equals 13 residues. The CDR3 nucleotides are TGCAGCGTTGCTCGGACTTTCACAGATACGCAGTATTTT. It yields the protein CSVARTFTDTQYF.

This chain uses TRBV30 with TRBJ2-1; TRBD2 matches at 8 bases. Germline CDR1 GTSNPN, CDR2 SVGIG (reference sequence). CDR3 length equals 12 residues. V lost 5 bases and J lost 9; bases outside the gene matches: 6. CDR3: CAWGSTSGEQFF. Here the CDR3 DNA reads TGTGCCTGGGGGTCCACTAGCGGTGAGCAGTTCTTC.

The chain carries TRBV2 and TRBJ2-1; 8 nucleotides line up with TRBD2. J was trimmed by 7 bases and V by 9 bases; bases with no gene match: 14. Germline loops: CDR1 SNHLY, CDR2 FYNNEI. The CDR3 runs 15 residues. The CDR3 loop is CASTTGTSGRNEQFF. The CDR3 DNA follows: TGTGCCAGTACGACCGGGACTAGTGGGCGGAATGAGCAGTTCTTC.

The chain has TRBV27 and TRBJ2-7, with TRBD1 matching over 7 bases. Trimming at V came to 5 bases and at J to 6 bases, leaving 10 bases not matched to a gene. This CDR3 is built from 14 residues. CDR1 MNHEY and CDR2 SMNVEV come from the germline V gene (reference sequence). The chain's CDR3 is CASSLGQVPGEQYF. DNA for the CDR3: TGTGCCAGCAGTCTCGGACAGGTCCCAGGCGAGCAGTACTTC.

The V call is TRBV7-2, the J call TRBJ1-6; TRBD1 aligns across 11 bases. The CDR3 is made up of 16 amino acids. Germline loops: CDR1 SGHTA, CDR2 FQGNSA. V trimming: 8 bases; J trimming: 5 bases; junction bases outside the gene matches: 8. CDR3 amino acids: CASQAWGQGDNSPLHF. CDR3 bases: TGTGCCAGCCAAGCTTGGGGACAGGGGGATAATTCACCCCTCCACTTT.

This chain links TRBV11-2 with TRBJ2-7; D is perhaps TRBD1 (5 bases). CDR1 and CDR2 from the germline V gene are SGHAT and FQNNGV. Trimming removed 6 bases at V and 2 bases at J, with 17 bases between. This CDR3 is built from 15 residues. The CDR3 nucleotides read TGTGCCAGCAGGACACTAAGGGGTGAAGCCTACGAGCAGTACTTC. Its protein product is CASRTLRGEAYEQYF. Full variable domain (remainder filled in from reference TRBV11-2 and TRBJ2-7): EAGVAQSPRYKIIEKRQSVAFWCNPISGHATLYWYQQILGQGPKLLIQFQNNGVVDDSQLPKDRFSAERLKGVDSTLKIQPAKLEDSAVYLCASRTLRGEAYEQYFGPGTRLTVT.

The rearrangement uses TRBV18 and TRBJ2-7; 10 bases map to TRBD2. The CDR3 contains 16 residues. Trimming at V came to 5 bases and at J to 0 bases, leaving 7 bases not matched to a gene. The germline gives CDR1 KGHSH, CDR2 LQKENI. CDR3 bases: TGTGCCAGCTCATCAAGCCGGACTAGCGGCTCCTACGAGCAGTACTTC. Its translation: CASSSSRTSGSYEQYF.

The J gene is TRBJ2-7, the V gene TRBV7-9; 7 nucleotides align to TRBD2. The CDR3 extends over 14 amino acids. Germline CDR1 reads SEHNR; CDR2 reads FQNEAQ (reference sequence). V lost 4 bases, J lost 4 bases, and 7 bases stayed unmatched. DNA for the CDR3: TGTGCCAGCAGCTCCCGGGGGGAGGTATACGAGCAGTACTTC. Residues: CASSSRGEVYEQYF.

The V call is TRBV7-2, the J call TRBJ2-1; 11 bases match TRBD2. The V segment lost 1 base and the J segment 4 bases; nucleotides outside the gene matches: 6. There are 17 residues in the CDR3. CDR1 and CDR2 (germline): SGHTA, FQGNSA. Here the CDR3 reads CASSLVGTSGGYNEQFF. CDR3 sequence (DNA): TGTGCCAGCAGCTTAGTTGGGACTAGCGGTGGGTACAATGAGCAGTTCTTC.